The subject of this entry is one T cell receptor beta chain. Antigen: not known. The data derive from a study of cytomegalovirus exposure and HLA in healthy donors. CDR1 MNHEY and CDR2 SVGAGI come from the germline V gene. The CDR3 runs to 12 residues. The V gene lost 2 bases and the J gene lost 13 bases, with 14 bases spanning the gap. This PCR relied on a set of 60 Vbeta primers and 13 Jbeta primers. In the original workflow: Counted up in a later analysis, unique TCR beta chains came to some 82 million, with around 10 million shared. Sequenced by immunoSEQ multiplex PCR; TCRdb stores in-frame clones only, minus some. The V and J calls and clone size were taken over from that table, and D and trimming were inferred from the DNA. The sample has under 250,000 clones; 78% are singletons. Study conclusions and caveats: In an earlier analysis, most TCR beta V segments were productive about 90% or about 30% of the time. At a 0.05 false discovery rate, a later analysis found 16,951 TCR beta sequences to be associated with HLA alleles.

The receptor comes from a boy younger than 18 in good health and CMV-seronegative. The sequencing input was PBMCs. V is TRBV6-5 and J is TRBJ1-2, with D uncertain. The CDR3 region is CASSYRTWAVTF. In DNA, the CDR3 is TGTGCCAGCAGTTACAGAACCTGGGCCGTCACCTTC.